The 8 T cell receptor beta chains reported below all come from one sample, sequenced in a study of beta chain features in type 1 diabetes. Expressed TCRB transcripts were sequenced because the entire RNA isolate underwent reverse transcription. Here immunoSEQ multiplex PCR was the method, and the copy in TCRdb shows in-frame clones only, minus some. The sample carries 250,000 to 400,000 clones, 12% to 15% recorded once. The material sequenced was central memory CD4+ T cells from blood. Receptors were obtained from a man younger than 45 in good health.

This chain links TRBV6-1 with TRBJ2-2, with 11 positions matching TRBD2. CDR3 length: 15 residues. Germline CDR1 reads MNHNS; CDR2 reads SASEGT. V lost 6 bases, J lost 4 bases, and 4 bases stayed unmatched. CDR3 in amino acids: CASSPGTSGTGELFF. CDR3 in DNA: TGTGCCAGCAGCCCCGGGACTAGCGGCACCGGGGAGCTGTTTTTT.

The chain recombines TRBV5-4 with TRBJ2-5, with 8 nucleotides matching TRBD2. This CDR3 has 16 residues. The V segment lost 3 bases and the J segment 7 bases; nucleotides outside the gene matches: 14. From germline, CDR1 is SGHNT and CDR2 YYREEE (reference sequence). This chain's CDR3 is CASSSRQTSAVVTQYF. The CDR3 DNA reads TGTGCCAGCAGCTCCCGCCAGACTAGCGCGGTGGTGACCCAGTACTTC.

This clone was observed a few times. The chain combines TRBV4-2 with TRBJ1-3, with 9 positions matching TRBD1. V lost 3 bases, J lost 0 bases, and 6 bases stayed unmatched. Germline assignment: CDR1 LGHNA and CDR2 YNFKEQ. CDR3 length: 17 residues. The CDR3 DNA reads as TGTGCCAGCAGCCAGGATCACAGGGGGCTCTCTGGAAACACCATATATTTT. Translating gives CASSQDHRGLSGNTIYF.

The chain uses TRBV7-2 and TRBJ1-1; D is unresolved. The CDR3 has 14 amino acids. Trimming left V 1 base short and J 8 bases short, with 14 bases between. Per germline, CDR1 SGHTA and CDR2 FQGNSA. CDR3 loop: CASSLVSALGEAFF. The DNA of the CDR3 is TGTGCCAGCAGCTTAGTCTCGGCCTTAGGCGAAGCTTTCTTT.

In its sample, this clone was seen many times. DNA for the CDR3: TGTGCCAGCAGCTTTGGGGCGGGAGCCTACGAGCAGTACGTC. Residues: CASSFGAGAYEQYV. The V and J genes are TRBV6-5 and TRBJ2-7; 7 bases match TRBD2. Per the germline V gene, CDR1 is MNHEY and CDR2 is SVGAGI. The CDR3 covers 14 residues. J gave up 2 bases and V 6 bases, and 7 bases lay outside the gene matches.

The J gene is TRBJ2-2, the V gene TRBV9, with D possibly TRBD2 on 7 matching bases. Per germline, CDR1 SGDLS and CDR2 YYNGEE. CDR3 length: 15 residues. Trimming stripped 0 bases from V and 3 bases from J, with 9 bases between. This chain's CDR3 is CASSVAGGYTGELFF. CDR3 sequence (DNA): TGTGCCAGCAGCGTAGCGGGGGGCTACACCGGGGAGCTGTTTTTT.

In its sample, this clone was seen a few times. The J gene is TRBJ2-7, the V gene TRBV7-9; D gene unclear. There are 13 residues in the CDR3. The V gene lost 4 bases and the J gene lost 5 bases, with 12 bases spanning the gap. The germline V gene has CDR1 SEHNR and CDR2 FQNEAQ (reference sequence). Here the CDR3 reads CASSSTGSHEQYF. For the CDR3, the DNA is TGTGCCAGCAGCTCGACTGGCAGCCACGAGCAGTACTTC.

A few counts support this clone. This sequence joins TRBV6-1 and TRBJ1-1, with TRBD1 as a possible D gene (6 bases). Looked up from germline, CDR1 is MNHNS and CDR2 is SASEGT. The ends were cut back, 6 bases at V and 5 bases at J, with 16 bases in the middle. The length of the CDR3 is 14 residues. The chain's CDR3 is CASSKTGLGTEAFF. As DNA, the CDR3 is TGTGCCAGCAGCAAGACAGGTCTCGGGACTGAAGCTTTCTTT.